Below, 30 T cell receptor beta chains from the same sample are listed, as sequenced in a study of vaccination effects on CD4 cells after COVID-19. Which antigens these TCRs recognize remains unknown. Within the ViraFEST assay, antigen-specific CD4+ T cells underwent expansion with viral peptide pools prior to sequencing. With more than 9 days of culture completed, CD4+ T cells were isolated. The vaccine given was either BNT162b2 or mRNA-1273, in two doses. The assay was immunoSEQ multiplex PCR, and TCRdb's table has in-frame clones only and misses some. The table has roughly 46,000 clones, over 60% seen once; the top ten hold around 15%. The specimen comprised CD4+ T cells from PBMCs cultured with HCoV-OC43 spike peptides, sampled after COVID-19 vaccination. The subset was: HCoV-OC43 spike overlapping peptide pool stimulation. These TCRs come from a human donor who received a COVID-19 vaccine.

The rearrangement uses TRBV6-6 and TRBJ1-5; D not certain. Germline V lookup: CDR1 MNHNY, CDR2 SVGAGI (reference sequence). The CDR3 loop spans 15 amino acids. Between the trimmed V and J ends, which lost 0 bases and 7 bases, there was a span of 13 bases. CDR3 loop: CASSYSSPSEQPQHF. In DNA, the CDR3 is TGTGCCAGCAGTTACTCGTCCCCTTCGGAGCAGCCCCAGCATTTT.

The V gene is TRBV5-4, the J gene TRBJ2-7; perhaps D is TRBD1 or TRBD2 (5 bases each). V lost 3 bases and J lost 1, with 17 bases in between. This CDR3 region has 16 residues. The germline gives CDR1 SGHNT, CDR2 YYREEE (reference sequence). The CDR3 nucleotides are TGTGCCAGCAGCTGGGACCGGGACCCAAGTTCCTACGAGCAGTACTTC. Its protein product is CASSWDRDPSSYEQYF. The full variable domain, its missing parts supplied by reference TRBV5-4 and TRBJ2-7, is ETGVTQSPTHLIKTRGQQVTLRCSSQSGHNTVSWYQQALGQGPQFIFQYYREEENGRGNFPPRFSGLQFPNYSSELNVNALELDDSALYLCASSWDRDPSSYEQYFGPGTRLTVT.

The chain links TRBV6-1 to TRBJ2-3, with D unresolved. V was trimmed by 1 base and J by 2 bases, leaving 4 bases between them. In germline, CDR1 is MNHNS, CDR2 SASEGT. The CDR3 extends over 13 amino acids. CDR3 amino acids: CASSEVVTDTQYF. In nucleotides, the CDR3 is TGTGCCAGCAGTGAAGTAGTCACAGATACGCAGTATTTT.

This clone was counted only a few times. This chain links TRBV24-1 with TRBJ1-2, with TRBD1 matching 8 bases. This CDR3 region has 13 residues. CDR1 KGHDR and CDR2 SFDVKD come from the germline V gene. V gave up 9 bases and J gave up 8 bases; unmatched junction bases: 10. The CDR3 DNA follows: TGTGCCACCGGGGACAGGCACCGAGGAGGCTACACCTTC. It codes for CATGDRHRGGYTF.

The chain recombines TRBV19 with TRBJ2-7; perhaps TRBD1 as D (5 bases). The ends were cut back, 2 bases at V and 2 bases at J, with 16 bases in the middle. Per the germline V gene, CDR1 is LNHDA and CDR2 is SQIVND (reference sequence). This CDR3 is 16 amino acids long. The DNA of the CDR3 is TGTGCCAGTAGTATAACCCACCTCGACAGAACCTACGAGCAGTACTTC. Its protein product is CASSITHLDRTYEQYF.

The chain uses TRBV7-6 and TRBJ1-3; no definite D call. This CDR3 has 17 amino acids. Germline V gene lookup returns CDR1 SGHVS and CDR2 FNYEAQ. V was shortened by 2 bases and J by 0 bases, with 14 bases between the two germline ends. The DNA for the CDR3 is TGTGCCAGCAGCTTACGGGGAACTTACAGCTCTGGAAACACCATATATTTT. This translates into CASSLRGTYSSGNTIYF.

The chain has TRBV27 and TRBJ1-4, with D uncertain. CDR1 and CDR2 (germline): MNHEY, SMNVEV (reference sequence). This CDR3 contains 14 residues. Trimming left V 3 bases short and J 6 bases short, with 11 bases between. CDR3 protein: CASSLGRFDEKLFF. The CDR3, as DNA: TGTGCCAGCAGTTTGGGCAGGTTTGATGAAAAACTGTTTTTT. The entire variable domain, with the rest obtained from reference TRBV27 and TRBJ1-4, is as follows: EAQVTQNPRYLITVTGKKLTVTCSQNMNHEYMSWYRQDPGLGLRQIYYSMNVEVTDKGDVPEGYKVSRKEKRNFPLILESPSPNQTSLYFCASSLGRFDEKLFFGSGTQLSVL.

This CDR3 is CATGLNTDTQYF. The CDR3 DNA reads TGTGCGACAGGGCTTAACACAGATACGCAGTATTTT. The rearrangement links TRBV2 to TRBJ2-3; 7 positions agree with TRBD1. CDR3 size: 12 residues. Germline CDR1 is SNHLY and CDR2 is FYNNEI.

The gene calls are TRBV27 and TRBJ1-1, with a possible D match to TRBD1 (6 bases). Trimming left V 3 bases short and J 0 bases short, with 11 bases between. Germline V gives CDR1 MNHEY, CDR2 SMNVEV (reference sequence). This CDR3 has 15 residues. CDR3 amino acids: CASSFRNRVNTEAFF. CDR3 DNA sequence: TGTGCCAGCAGTTTCCGAAACAGGGTGAACACTGAAGCTTTCTTT.

The CDR3 loop reads CSASSRRGYEQYF. For the CDR3, the DNA is TGCAGTGCTAGTTCCAGGCGGGGCTACGAGCAGTACTTC. The chain joins TRBV20-1 to TRBJ2-7; D may be TRBD2 (6 bases). The CDR3 sequence is 13 residues long. Germline V gene sequence: CDR1 DFQATT, CDR2 SNEGSKA (reference sequence). The V end lost 3 bases, the J end lost 3 bases, and 12 bases lay between the germline ends.

The rearrangement uses TRBV4-1 and TRBJ1-3, with TRBD1 matching over 7 bases. The CDR3 spans 16 residues. In germline, CDR1 is MGHRA, CDR2 YSYEKL. J lost 0 bases, V lost 2 bases, and 4 bases had no gene match. DNA for the CDR3: TGCGCCAGCAGCCAATACAGGGGACTCTCTGGAAACACCATATATTTT. Translating gives CASSQYRGLSGNTIYF.

The chain employs TRBV9 and TRBJ2-7; D is ambiguous. CDR1 is SGDLS and CDR2 is YYNGEE in the germline V gene. The CDR3 is made up of 18 amino acids. The V end was cut by 4 bases, the J end by 3 bases, with 26 bases between. CDR3 nucleotide sequence: TGTGCCAGCAGCCGGATAGTAACGGCCGGACGTAGGATCTACGAGCAGTACTTC. Translation gives CASSRIVTAGRRIYEQYF.

This clone turned up a few times. J is TRBJ2-3 and V is TRBV5-1; D gene ambiguous. Germline values: CDR1 SGHRS, CDR2 YFSETQ. Trimming removed 4 bases at V and 4 bases at J, with 10 bases between. The CDR3 is made up of 13 amino acids. The CDR3 reads CASSPGRPDTQYF. The CDR3 nucleotides read TGCGCCAGCAGCCCTGGACGGCCAGATACGCAGTATTTT.

CDR3 region: CASSQDRGGIGNTIYF. CDR3 nucleotides: TGTGCCAGCAGCCAAGACAGGGGAGGTATCGGAAACACCATATATTTT. The chain joins TRBV14 to TRBJ1-3; D perhaps matches TRBD1 (6 bases). The V gene lost 0 bases and the J gene lost 4 bases, with 13 bases spanning the gap. CDR3 length equals 16 residues. The V gene's germline CDR1 is SGHDN and CDR2 FVKESK.

V gene TRBV27 combines with J gene TRBJ1-3; tentatively, D is TRBD1 (6 bases). The CDR3 spans 13 residues. Germline V gene lookup returns CDR1 MNHEY and CDR2 SMNVEV (reference sequence). The ends were cut back, 4 bases at V and 4 bases at J, with 8 bases in the middle. The CDR3 DNA reads TGTGCCAGCAGTTCCGGACAGGGAAACACCATATATTTT. This gives the protein CASSSGQGNTIYF.

The chain uses TRBV2 and TRBJ2-4; D is uncertain. Trimming pared 2 bases from V and 12 bases from J, leaving 8 bases between. The length of the CDR3 is 11 residues. Germline V CDR1 and CDR2: SNHLY, FYNNEI. The CDR3 DNA sequence: TGTGCCAGCAGTGAATCTTATGGTCAGTACTTC. This translates into CASSESYGQYF.

This clone was seen only once. The chain combines TRBV11-2 with TRBJ2-2; TRBD1 aligns across 7 bases. Germline-derived CDR1 and CDR2 are SGHAT and FQNNGV. With V trimmed by 6 bases and J by 0 bases, 1 base remained unmatched. The CDR3 contains 14 residues. CDR3 sequence reads: CASRGTANTGELFF. As DNA, the CDR3 is TGTGCCAGCAGGGGGACAGCGAACACCGGGGAGCTGTTTTTT.

The rearrangement links TRBV29-1 to TRBJ1-1; D gene uncertain. Germline CDR1 SQVTM, CDR2 ANQGSEA. The CDR3 contains 13 residues. V shed 3 bases and J shed 0 bases, with 8 bases lying between them. The CDR3 protein is CSVERPLNTEAFF. CDR3 coding DNA: TGCAGCGTTGAGCGTCCGTTGAACACTGAAGCTTTCTTT.

This chain joins TRBV25-1 and TRBJ2-7; TRBD1 aligns across 7 bases. The CDR3 covers 13 residues. The V gene's germline CDR1 is MGHDK and CDR2 SYGVNS. V shed 8 bases and J 7 bases; nucleotides not matched to a gene: 11. The CDR3 region has the DNA TGTGCCAGCCGGACAGGACTGGCTCGGGAGCAGTACTTC. This translates into CASRTGLAREQYF.

This clone has only one observation. DNA for the CDR3: TGTGCCAGCAGCGTCGGGGCCGATAAAGCCTACGAGCAGTACTTC. Translating gives CASSVGADKAYEQYF. The chain joins TRBV9 to TRBJ2-7; D may be TRBD1 or TRBD2 (5 bases each). The CDR3 runs 15 residues. Germline lookup yields CDR1 SGDLS and CDR2 YYNGEE. Trimming left V 2 bases short and J 2 bases short, with 14 bases between.

This chain joins TRBV7-9 and TRBJ2-5; 7 bases map to TRBD1. The CDR3 runs 15 residues. The germline CDR1 and CDR2 sequences are SEHNR and FQNEAQ (reference sequence). V lost 4 bases to trimming and J lost 1 base; unmatched junction nucleotides: 6. CDR3 DNA: TGTGCCAGCAGCTCACAGGGGCAATTCCAAGAGACCCAGTACTTC. Its protein product is CASSSQGQFQETQYF.

This chain links TRBV12-3 or TRBV12-4 with TRBJ1-2, with 9 bases lining up with TRBD1. J gave up 4 bases and V 6 bases, and 3 bases lay outside the gene matches. CDR3 length: 13 amino acids. The CDR3, as DNA: TGTGCCAGCAGCCAGACAGGGGGCTATGGCTACACCTTC. This encodes CASSQTGGYGYTF.

The rearrangement links TRBV5-4 to TRBJ1-5; TRBD1 agrees at 11 bases. The germline V gene has CDR1 SGHNT and CDR2 YYREEE (reference sequence). The CDR3 consists of 14 residues. After removal of 3 bases from V and 7 bases from J, the junction contained 3 bases not matched to a gene. The CDR3 DNA reads as TGTGCCAGCAGCTCCGGGACAGGGGGGCAGCCCCAGCATTTT. This translates into CASSSGTGGQPQHF.

The chain combines TRBV28 with TRBJ1-3; maybe TRBD1 (6 bases). The V end was cut by 6 bases, the J end by 0 bases, with 18 bases between. Germline CDR1 and CDR2: MDHEN and SYDVKM. This CDR3 has 17 amino acids. CDR3 nucleotides: TGTGCCAGCAGGGCCCGGCGCCAAGGGGGCTCTGGAAACACCATATATTTT. This encodes CASRARRQGGSGNTIYF.

This clone was recorded a few times. This chain connects TRBV7-9 to TRBJ1-6, with 8 bases aligning to TRBD1. The CDR3 runs to 15 residues. Germline values: CDR1 SEHNR, CDR2 FQNEAQ (reference sequence). The J segment lost 11 bases and the V segment lost 4 bases, leaving 10 bases of the junction unmatched. The CDR3, as DNA: TGTGCCAGCAGCTCAGGGGGCACGGAGTCGCCACCCCTCCACTTT. Amino acids: CASSSGGTESPPLHF.

The V gene is TRBV27, the J gene TRBJ1-5, with D maybe TRBD1 (5 bases). The CDR3 contains 13 residues. Germline CDR1 and CDR2: MNHEY and SMNVEV (reference sequence). The ends were cut back, 8 bases at V and 1 base at J, with 9 bases in the middle. The CDR3 is CASPGASNQPQHF. CDR3 sequence (DNA): TGTGCCAGCCCTGGGGCAAGCAATCAGCCCCAGCATTTT.

The chain employs TRBV7-9 and TRBJ2-5, with D tentatively TRBD2 (7 bases). The CDR3 is 14 residues long. V gave up 5 bases and J gave up 9 bases, with 19 bases separating them. Germline-derived CDR1 and CDR2 are SEHNR and FQNEAQ (reference sequence). CDR3 DNA sequence: TGTGCCAGCAGCCTATATCAGGGGAGGGAGGCCCAGTACTTC. Translation gives CASSLYQGREAQYF.

This clone was detected once. This rearrangement joins TRBV9 to TRBJ1-1; weak D call: TRBD1 (6 bases). Deletions cut 4 bases from V and 1 base from J, with 11 bases between. The CDR3 length is 14 residues. From germline, CDR1 is SGDLS and CDR2 YYNGEE. CDR3: CASSQGTSNTEAFF. CDR3 DNA sequence: TGTGCCAGCAGCCAAGGGACATCGAACACTGAAGCTTTCTTT.

This clone was seen a single time. The chain couples TRBV12-3 or TRBV12-4 to TRBJ2-4, with unresolved D. This CDR3 is built from 12 residues. Deletions cut 11 bases from V and 2 bases from J, with 10 bases between. CDR3 DNA: TGTGCCGCAGGTAGAACCAAAAACATTCAGTACTTC. Translating it yields CAAGRTKNIQYF.

This chain connects TRBV4-2 to TRBJ2-7, with D tentatively TRBD1 or TRBD2 (7 bases each). The germline V gene has CDR1 LGHNA and CDR2 YNFKEQ. The CDR3 loop spans 16 amino acids. The V end was cut by 4 bases, the J end by 5 bases, with 21 bases between. The CDR3 DNA sequence: TGTGCCAGCAGCCGCTCGCAGGGGGGGCGAGTGGACGAGCAGTACTTC. Encoded protein: CASSRSQGGRVDEQYF.